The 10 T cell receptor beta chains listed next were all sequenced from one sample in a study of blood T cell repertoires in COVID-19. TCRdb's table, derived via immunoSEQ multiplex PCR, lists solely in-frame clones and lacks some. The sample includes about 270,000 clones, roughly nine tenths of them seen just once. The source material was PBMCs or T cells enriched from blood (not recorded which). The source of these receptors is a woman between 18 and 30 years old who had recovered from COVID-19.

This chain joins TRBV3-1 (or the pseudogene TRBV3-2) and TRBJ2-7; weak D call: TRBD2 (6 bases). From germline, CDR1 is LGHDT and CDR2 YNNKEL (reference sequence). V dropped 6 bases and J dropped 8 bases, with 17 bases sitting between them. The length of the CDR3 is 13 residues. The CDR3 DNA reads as TGTGCCAGCAGTAATAGCGGAGAGGTGCAGCAGTACTTC. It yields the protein CASSNSGEVQQYF.

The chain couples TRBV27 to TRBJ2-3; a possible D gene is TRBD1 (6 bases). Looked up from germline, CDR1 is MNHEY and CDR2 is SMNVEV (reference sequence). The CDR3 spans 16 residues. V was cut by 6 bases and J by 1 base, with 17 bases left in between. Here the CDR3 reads CASRSYREDGTDTQYF. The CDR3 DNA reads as TGTGCCAGCAGGAGTTACAGGGAAGATGGCACAGATACGCAGTATTTT.

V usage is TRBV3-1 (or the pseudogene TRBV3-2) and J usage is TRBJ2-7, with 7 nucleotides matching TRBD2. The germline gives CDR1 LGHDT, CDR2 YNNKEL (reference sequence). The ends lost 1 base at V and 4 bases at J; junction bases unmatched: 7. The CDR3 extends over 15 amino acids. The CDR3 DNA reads TGTGCCAGCAGCCAAGGGGCCCTAGCGGTGTACGAGCAGTACTTC. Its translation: CASSQGALAVYEQYF.

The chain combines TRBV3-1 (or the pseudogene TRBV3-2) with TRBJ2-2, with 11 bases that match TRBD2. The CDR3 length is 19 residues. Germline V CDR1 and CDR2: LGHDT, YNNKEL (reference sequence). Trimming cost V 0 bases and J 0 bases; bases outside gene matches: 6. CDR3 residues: CASSQEVLAGATNTGELFF. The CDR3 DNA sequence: TGTGCCAGCAGCCAAGAGGTACTAGCGGGGGCCACGAACACCGGGGAGCTGTTTTTT.

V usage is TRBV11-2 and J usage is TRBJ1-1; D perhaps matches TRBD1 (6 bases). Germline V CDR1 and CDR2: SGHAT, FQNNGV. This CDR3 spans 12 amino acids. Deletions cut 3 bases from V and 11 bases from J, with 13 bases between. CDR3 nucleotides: TGTGCCAGCAGCTTTGAGGGAGGGGGGGCTTTCTTT. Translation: CASSFEGGGAFF.

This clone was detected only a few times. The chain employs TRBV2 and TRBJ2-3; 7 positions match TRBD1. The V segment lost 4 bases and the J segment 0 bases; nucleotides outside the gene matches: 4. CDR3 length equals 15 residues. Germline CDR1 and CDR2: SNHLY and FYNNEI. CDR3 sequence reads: CASSAMTGSTDTQYF. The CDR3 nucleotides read TGTGCCAGCAGTGCCATGACAGGGAGCACAGATACGCAGTATTTT.

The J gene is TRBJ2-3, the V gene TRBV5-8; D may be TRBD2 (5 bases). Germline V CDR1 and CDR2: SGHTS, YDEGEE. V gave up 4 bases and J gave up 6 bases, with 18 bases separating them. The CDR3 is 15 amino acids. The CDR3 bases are TGTGCCAGCAGCCCTGAACGGGGAACCCGGGATACGCAGTATTTT. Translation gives CASSPERGTRDTQYF.

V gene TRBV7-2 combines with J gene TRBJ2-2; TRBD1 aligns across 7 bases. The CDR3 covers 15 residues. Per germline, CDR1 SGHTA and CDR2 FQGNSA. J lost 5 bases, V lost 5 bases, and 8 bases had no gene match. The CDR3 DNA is TGTGCCAGCAGCGTCGGGACAGTACGTACCGGGGAGCTGTTTTTT. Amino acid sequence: CASSVGTVRTGELFF.

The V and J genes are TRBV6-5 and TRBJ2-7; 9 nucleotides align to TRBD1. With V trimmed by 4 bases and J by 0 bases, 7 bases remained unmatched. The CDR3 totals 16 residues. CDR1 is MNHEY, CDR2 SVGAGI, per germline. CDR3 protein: CASSWSGTGNSYEQYF. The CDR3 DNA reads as TGTGCCAGCAGTTGGTCCGGGACAGGGAACTCCTACGAGCAGTACTTC.

Here the CDR3 reads CASSARQGFGNQPQHF. The CDR3 bases are TGTGCCAGCAGTGCAAGACAGGGATTTGGCAATCAGCCCCAGCATTTT. The chain recombines TRBV28 with TRBJ1-5, with 7 bases matching TRBD1. This CDR3 region has 16 residues. Germline CDR1 MDHEN, CDR2 SYDVKM. J was trimmed by 2 bases and V by 5 bases; bases with no gene match: 9.